Below, 17 T cell receptor beta chains from the same sample are listed, as sequenced in a study of blood T cell repertoires in COVID-19. The assay was immunoSEQ multiplex PCR, and TCRdb's table has in-frame clones only and misses some. The sample includes about 38,000 clones, around 90% of them seen just once. The sequenced sample was peripheral blood. These receptors all stem from a man aged 55 to 70 with active or convalescent COVID-19.

The chain joins TRBV9 to TRBJ1-1; 7 positions agree with TRBD1. This CDR3 has 15 residues. The V gene's germline CDR1 is SGDLS and CDR2 YYNGEE. J was trimmed by 1 base and V by 4 bases; bases with no gene match: 7. This CDR3 reads CASSPRTGGNTEAFF. CDR3 DNA: TGTGCCAGCAGCCCAAGGACAGGTGGGAACACTGAAGCTTTCTTT.

The chain links TRBV9 to TRBJ1-3; 7 bases line up with TRBD1. Germline loops: CDR1 SGDLS, CDR2 YYNGEE. Trimming at V came to 4 bases and at J to 3 bases, leaving 10 bases not matched to a gene. CDR3 length: 16 amino acids. DNA of the CDR3: TGTGCCAGCAGCCTAGGTGACAGGGTGGGTGGAAACACCATATATTTT. This codes for CASSLGDRVGGNTIYF.

This clone was counted a single time. The rearrangement uses TRBV24-1 and TRBJ2-3; D ambiguous. The V gene's germline CDR1 is KGHDR and CDR2 SFDVKD. Deletions cut 5 bases from V and 3 bases from J, with 2 bases between. The CDR3 is 11 residues long. The CDR3 sequence: CATSVTDTQYF. CDR3 sequence (DNA): TGTGCCACCAGTGTAACAGATACGCAGTATTTT.

The chain joins TRBV3-1 (or the pseudogene TRBV3-2) to TRBJ2-2; no clear D gene. The CDR3 extends over 16 amino acids. CDR1 and CDR2 (germline): LGHDT, YNNKEL (reference sequence). V was trimmed by 4 bases and J by 6 bases, leaving 18 bases between them. CDR3 in DNA: TGTGCCAGCAGCCCCGCCGTCGTAGCATGGGCCGGGGAGCTGTTTTTT. This translates into CASSPAVVAWAGELFF.

The V gene is TRBV28, the J gene TRBJ2-5; D is perhaps TRBD1 (5 bases). Germline V lookup: CDR1 MDHEN, CDR2 SYDVKM. Between the trimmed V and J ends, which lost 6 bases and 3 bases, there was a span of 8 bases. The CDR3 has 12 residues. The CDR3 nucleotides are TGTGCCAGCAGGGGGCTTAAAGAGACCCAGTACTTC. Its protein is CASRGLKETQYF.

This clone was seen a few times. This chain joins TRBV6-5 and TRBJ1-1, with 8 bases lining up with TRBD1. The trim removed 5 bases at V and 10 bases at J, leaving 9 bases unmatched. Germline V gene lookup returns CDR1 MNHEY and CDR2 SVGAGI. The CDR3 is 13 amino acids. CDR3 nucleotides: TGTGCCAGCAGTCCCACTCCCGACAGGGGAGCTTTCTTT. It specifies CASSPTPDRGAFF.

This chain connects TRBV5-1 to TRBJ2-6, with D hard to call. Germline V CDR1 and CDR2: SGHRS, YFSETQ. The ends were cut back, 0 bases at V and 0 bases at J, with 13 bases in the middle. This CDR3 contains 18 residues. The CDR3 nucleotides are TGCGCCAGCAGCTTGGTCGCTGTTCCTAGCTCTGGGGCCAACGTCCTGACTTTC. Translation gives CASSLVAVPSSGANVLTF.

This chain connects TRBV28 to TRBJ2-7, with 7 bases identical to TRBD2. CDR1 and CDR2 from the germline V gene are MDHEN and SYDVKM. This CDR3 comprises 15 residues. V lost 5 bases and J lost 6; bases outside the gene matches: 13. The CDR3 sequence: CASSPILRGVGEQYF. DNA for the CDR3: TGTGCCAGCAGTCCCATCCTACGGGGGGTGGGCGAGCAGTACTTC.

Written as DNA, the CDR3 is TGTGCCAGCAGCCAACTCAGCGAGCAGTACTTC. Translated: CASSQLSEQYF. V and J are TRBV3-1 (or the pseudogene TRBV3-2) and TRBJ2-7; D is uncertain. CDR3 length equals 11 residues. The ends were cut back, 2 bases at V and 6 bases at J, with 5 bases in the middle. From germline, CDR1 is LGHDT and CDR2 YNNKEL (reference sequence).

This clone showed up just once. The gene calls are TRBV19 and TRBJ2-1; 12 nucleotides agree with TRBD2. In germline, CDR1 is LNHDA, CDR2 SQIVND (reference sequence). The CDR3 covers 15 residues. V was pared by 3 bases and J by 9 bases, with 6 bases of the junction left unmatched. CDR3 coding DNA: TGTGCCAGTAGTATTCGGACTAGCGGGATCGGTGAGCAGTTCTTC. Translation: CASSIRTSGIGEQFF.

V and J are TRBV30 and TRBJ1-1; 8 bases are a match to TRBD1. V dropped 4 bases and J dropped 0; count of bases not matched to a gene: 10. The germline CDR1 and CDR2 sequences are GTSNPN and SVGIG (reference sequence). The CDR3 covers 16 residues. CDR3 sequence: CAWKRDRGIMNTEAFF. The CDR3 nucleotides read TGTGCCTGGAAAAGAGACAGGGGTATAATGAACACTGAAGCTTTCTTT.

The CDR3 loop is CASSLRGSRNEQFF. The DNA of the CDR3 is TGTGCCAGCAGCTTACGGGGGAGCCGCAATGAGCAGTTCTTC. This chain links TRBV7-2 with TRBJ2-1, with a weak D call TRBD2 (6 bases). The germline V gene encodes CDR1 SGHTA and CDR2 FQGNSA. V was pared by 2 bases and J by 6 bases, with 11 bases between. The CDR3 length is 14 residues. The full variable domain, in which reference TRBV7-2 and TRBJ2-1 provide the parts outside the CDR3, is GAGVSQSPSNKVTEKGKDVELRCDPISGHTALYWYRQSLGQGLEFLIYFQGNSAPDKSGLPSDRFSAERTGGSVSTLTIQRTQQEDSAVYLCASSLRGSRNEQFFGPGTRLTVL.

The V call is TRBV15, the J call TRBJ1-5; D not certain. The CDR3 runs to 12 residues. V lost 5 bases to trimming and J lost 2 bases, with 4 bases between them. In germline, CDR1 is LNHNV, CDR2 YYDKDF (reference sequence). The CDR3 DNA reads TGTGCCACCAGCTGGCGCAATCAGCCCCAGCATTTT. Translation: CATSWRNQPQHF.

This chain joins TRBV12-3 or TRBV12-4 and TRBJ2-7; a weak D match, TRBD2 (5 bases). The CDR3 has 13 residues. The V gene lost 3 bases and the J gene lost 1 base, with 7 bases spanning the gap. CDR3 sequence reads: CASSFGESYEQYF. CDR3 DNA: TGTGCCAGCAGTTTTGGGGAGTCCTACGAGCAGTACTTC.

The chain uses TRBV6-5 and TRBJ2-5, with D possibly being TRBD1 (5 bases). V was pared by 5 bases and J by 5 bases, with 15 bases between. Per germline, CDR1 MNHEY and CDR2 SVGAGI. This CDR3 is built from 14 residues. CDR3 loop: CASSPLQVVETQYF. CDR3 bases: TGTGCCAGCAGTCCCTTACAGGTAGTGGAGACCCAGTACTTC.

This clone was seen more than once but under ten times. The chain recombines TRBV9 with TRBJ2-5; TRBD1 agrees at 9 bases. Germline lookup yields CDR1 SGDLS and CDR2 YYNGEE. This CDR3 is built from 16 residues. V gave up 3 bases and J gave up 4 bases; unmatched junction bases: 10. The CDR3 sequence: CASSEETGGGGETQYF. DNA for the CDR3: TGTGCCAGCAGCGAGGAGACAGGGGGTGGAGGAGAGACCCAGTACTTC. The complete variable domain, with remaining parts taken from reference TRBV9 and TRBJ2-5, reads DSGVTQTPKHLITATGQRVTLRCSPRSGDLSVYWYQQSLDQGLQFLIQYYNGEERAKGNILERFSAQQFPDLHSELNLSSLELGDSALYFCASSEETGGGGETQYFGPGTRLLVL.

This clone came up once. This chain uses TRBV6-4 with TRBJ2-1; no reliable D call. The CDR3 contains 12 residues. Trimming took off 6 bases at V and 6 bases at J, with 9 bases between the two ends. Germline CDR1 MRHNA, CDR2 SNTAGT. The CDR3 coding sequence is TGTGCCAGCAGCGGAGCGAGCAATGAGCAGTTCTTC. The encoded protein is CASSGASNEQFF.